Below are 2 T cell receptor beta chains sequenced from a single sample in a study of cytomegalovirus exposure and HLA in healthy donors. The table came from immunoSEQ multiplex PCR; TCRdb's copy has only in-frame clones and leaves some out. The sample shows about 310,000 clones, roughly 88% of them seen only once. Specimen: PBMCs. These TCRs come from a man aged 25-45 years in good health and CMV-seronegative.

V gene TRBV14 combines with J gene TRBJ1-2; D gene uncertain. V dropped 4 bases and J dropped 8 bases, with 14 bases sitting between them. CDR1 and CDR2 (germline): SGHDN, FVKESK. CDR3 length equals 13 residues. CDR3 coding DNA: TGTGCCAGCAGCCTACTTCCCGGGATCGGCTACACCTTC. Translating gives CASSLLPGIGYTF.

The chain couples TRBV2 to TRBJ1-3, with no clear D. The germline V and J ends were trimmed by 9 bases and 1 base, with 10 bases remaining between them. This CDR3 region has 13 residues. CDR1 is SNHLY, CDR2 FYNNEI, per germline. The CDR3 loop reads CAREGASGNTIYF. CDR3 DNA sequence: TGTGCCAGGGAGGGTGCTTCTGGAAACACCATATATTTT.